This T cell receptor beta chain came from a study of cytomegalovirus exposure and HLA in healthy donors. Study results and limitations: Testing in vitro showed three CMV-associated chains specific for CMV antigens. HLA restriction was apparent for most CMV-associated TCR beta chains in a later analysis. Cytomegalovirus-associated status was assigned to about 170 TCR beta chains.

The PCR made use of 60 Vbeta and 13 Jbeta primers. Original processing notes: Approximately 11 million shared chains were among tens of millions of unique TCR beta chains counted in a later analysis. The repertoire was sequenced with immunoSEQ multiplex PCR; TCRdb's copy has only in-frame clones and lacks some. Clone size and V and J calls were adopted from that table, with D and trimming inferred from the DNA. The sample records some 180,000 clones, roughly 9.5% being singletons. Unmatched junction bases numbered 5, after V lost 2 bases and J lost 3 bases. The germline gives CDR1 MNHNS, CDR2 SASEGT. This CDR3 has 15 residues. This clone has just a few counts. Its matching antigen is unknown.

Sequencing was done on a sample of PBMCs. The source is a woman in her 30s in good health and CMV-seropositive. The rearrangement links TRBV6-1 to TRBJ2-3, with 7 bases matching TRBD2. The DNA of the CDR3 is TGTGCCAGCAGTGAATGGGACGGGAGGACAGATACGCAGTATTTT. This encodes CASSEWDGRTDTQYF.